Shown below are 27 T cell receptor beta chains from a single sample sequenced in a study of T cells in Graves' hyperthyroidism and ophthalmopathy. TCR beta CDR3 regions were amplified from RNA transcripts. First-round RT-PCR targeting the TCR CDR3 was performed with the HTBI primer set. Using its own MiXCR run on the multiplex PCR reads, TCRdb lists one record per CDR3 protein. This sample has about 410,000 distinct CDR3 sequences, with over 12% found just once. The material sequenced was blood. The source of these receptors is a man between 18 and 35 years old with Graves' ophthalmopathy.

This clonotype was picked up a small number of times. V is TRBV9 and J is TRBJ2-3, with TRBD2 matching 9 bases. The junction had 11 bases not matched to a gene; V was cut back by 0 bases and J by 6 bases. This CDR3 has 17 amino acids. Germline CDR1 and CDR2: SGDLS and YYNGEE. The CDR3 nucleotides read TGTGCCAGCAGCGTAGGCGGGGGGACTAGCAGCCACGATACGCAGTATTTT. Its protein is CASSVGGGTSSHDTQYF.

This rearrangement joins TRBV3-1 to TRBJ1-2; D gene uncertain. The CDR3 length is 12 residues. Trimming left V 0 bases short and J 8 bases short, with 7 bases between. Germline values: CDR1 LGHDT, CDR2 YNNKEL (reference sequence). The CDR3 bases are TGTGCCAGCAGCCAAGACAGTGGGGGCTACACCTTC. Residues: CASSQDSGGYTF.

This chain links TRBV7-2 with TRBJ2-7; possibly TRBD1 or TRBD2 for D (5 bases each). Trimming pared 2 bases from V and 1 base from J, leaving 12 bases between. Germline lookup yields CDR1 SGHTA and CDR2 FQGNSA. CDR3 size: 15 residues. CDR3 nucleotides: TGTGCCAGCAGCTTATTGAGGGGTTTTTCCTACGAGCAGTACTTC. It translates to CASSLLRGFSYEQYF. The full variable domain, in which reference TRBV7-2 and TRBJ2-7 provide the parts outside the CDR3, is GAGVSQSPSNKVTEKGKDVELRCDPISGHTALYWYRQSLGQGLEFLIYFQGNSAPDKSGLPSDRFSAERTGGSVSTLTIQRTQQEDSAVYLCASSLLRGFSYEQYFGPGTRLTVT.

Of note for this clonotype: An end of the junction differs from the germline gene, which may be a read error. The chain has TRBV4-1 and TRBJ2-5, with 8 nucleotides matching TRBD2. The CDR3 length is 16 residues. Germline CDR1 is MGHRA and CDR2 is YSYEKL. The CDR3 region is CTSSPRLAMGPETQYF. The CDR3 DNA reads TGCACCAGCAGCCCCCGACTAGCGATGGGTCCAGAGACCCAGTACTTC.

This clonotype turned up a few times. The genes are TRBV3-1 and TRBJ1-1; the match to TRBD1 covers 11 bases. Trimming removed 4 bases from V and 7 bases from J; junction bases left unmatched: 2. This CDR3 is built from 13 residues. Per the germline V gene, CDR1 is LGHDT and CDR2 is YNNKEL (reference sequence). Here the CDR3 DNA reads TGTGCCAGCAGCCCGGGGACAGGGGGTGAAGCTTTCTTT. Amino acid sequence: CASSPGTGGEAFF.

Ten or more counts support this clonotype. The V gene is TRBV6-1, the J gene TRBJ2-1; 11 bases map to TRBD2. The germline CDR1 and CDR2 sequences are MNHNS and SASEGT. Trimming took 5 bases from V and 9 from J; bases not matched to a gene: 6. The CDR3 is made up of 14 amino acids. CDR3 protein: CASSQTSGNTEQFF. The DNA of the CDR3 is TGTGCCAGCAGTCAGACTAGCGGGAACACTGAGCAGTTCTTC.

This clonotype was counted between two and nine times. The gene calls are TRBV3-1 and TRBJ1-2; D is undetermined. The V gene's germline CDR1 is LGHDT and CDR2 YNNKEL (reference sequence). The CDR3 consists of 14 residues. With 4 bases removed from V and 2 bases from J, the gap between germline ends came to 11 bases. The CDR3 region has the DNA TGTGCCAGCAGCCGCCTGACTGTCAACTATGGCTACACCTTC. The encoded protein is CASSRLTVNYGYTF.

This clonotype was recorded at least ten times. The rearrangement links TRBV5-1 to TRBJ2-5; D remains ambiguous. Trimming cost V 0 bases and J 7 bases, with 13 bases left between them. Germline V gene data show CDR1 as SGHRS and CDR2 as YFSETQ. This CDR3 has 14 residues. CDR3 residues: CASSLEGGRVTQYF. The DNA of the CDR3 is TGCGCCAGCAGCTTGGAAGGCGGTAGGGTGACCCAGTACTTC.

The sample holds a few counts of this clonotype. The rearrangement joins TRBV10-3 to TRBJ1-2; maybe TRBD1 (5 bases). Trimming stripped 2 bases from V and 13 bases from J, with 14 bases between. The CDR3 contains 12 residues. Germline CDR1 ENHRY, CDR2 SYGVKD. The CDR3 sequence is CAISEPTVLATF. The CDR3 nucleotides are TGTGCCATCAGTGAGCCGACAGTTTTAGCCACCTTC.

The chain carries TRBV27 and TRBJ1-4; possible D gene TRBD1, 5 bases. Trimming cost V 7 bases and J 2 bases, with 14 bases left between them. The CDR3 loop spans 15 amino acids. CDR1 MNHEY and CDR2 SMNVEV come from the germline V gene (reference sequence). CDR3 coding DNA: TGTGCCAGCAAAGGCAGCGAGGGGACTAATGAAAAACTGTTTTTT. Its translation: CASKGSEGTNEKLFF. Supplemented by reference TRBV27 and TRBJ1-4, the full variable domain reads EAQVTQNPRYLITVTGKKLTVTCSQNMNHEYMSWYRQDPGLGLRQIYYSMNVEVTDKGDVPEGYKVSRKEKRNFPLILESPSPNQTSLYFCASKGSEGTNEKLFFGSGTQLSVL.

The CDR3 region is CASSAGGTSGSNEQFF. The CDR3 DNA sequence: TGTGCCAGTAGTGCGGGGGGGACTAGCGGGAGTAATGAGCAGTTCTTC. The V call is TRBV19, the J call TRBJ2-1; 14 nucleotides match TRBD2. The CDR3 runs to 16 residues. Germline CDR1 and CDR2: LNHDA and SQIVND (reference sequence). Trimming removed 5 bases from V and 7 bases from J; junction bases left unmatched: 7.

A few counts support this clonotype. V is TRBV4-1 and J is TRBJ1-5; D not resolved. The CDR3 covers 13 residues. Germline assignment: CDR1 MGHRA and CDR2 YSYEKL. Trimming took 1 base from V and 4 from J, leaving 5 bases between them. CDR3 protein: CASSQVLNQPQHF. CDR3 DNA: TGCGCCAGCAGCCAAGTTCTTAATCAGCCCCAGCATTTT.

Only one count was recorded for this clonotype. This rearrangement joins TRBV28 to TRBJ2-5; 8 bases agree with TRBD2. This CDR3 contains 17 residues. Looked up from germline, CDR1 is MDHEN and CDR2 is SYDVKM. Germline trimming cut 1 base from V and 3 bases from J; bases unmatched to any gene: 10. In nucleotides, the CDR3 is TGTGCCAGCAGTTTATTTTCGGCGGGGGGCGGAGAAGAGACCCAGTACTTC. Protein sequence: CASSLFSAGGGEETQYF.

This clonotype has a count of ten or more. The rearrangement joins TRBV7-3 to TRBJ2-1, with TRBD2 identical over 9 bases. Trimming at V came to 1 base and at J to 8 bases, leaving 6 bases not matched to a gene. Germline values: CDR1 SGHTA, CDR2 FQGTGA. This CDR3 spans 15 amino acids. The CDR3 coding sequence is TGTGCCAGCAGCTTAAGGCGGGAGGGCCTTGATGAGCAGTTCTTC. It is translated as CASSLRREGLDEQFF.

Comments on this clonotype: This may arise from a read error, as a much more abundant clone is one base away. This chain links TRBV7-2 with TRBJ1-3; the match to TRBD1 covers 7 bases. The V gene's germline CDR1 is SGHTA and CDR2 FQGNSA. This CDR3 has 15 amino acids. The CDR3 here is CAGSLWDSSGNTIYF. The DNA for the CDR3 is TGTGCCGGCAGCTTATGGGACAGCTCTGGAAACACCATATATTTT. The full variable domain, its missing parts supplied by reference TRBV7-2 and TRBJ1-3, is GAGVSQSPSNKVTEKGKDVELRCDPISGHTALYWYRQSLGQGLEFLIYFQGNSAPDKSGLPSDRFSAERTGGSVSTLTIQRTQQEDSAVYLCAGSLWDSSGNTIYFGEGSWLTVV.

This clonotype was detected only a few times. The chain is built from TRBV5-4 and TRBJ2-3; D remains unclear. V lost 3 bases and J 6 bases, leaving 8 bases between the germline ends. CDR1 is SGHNT, CDR2 YYREEE, per germline (reference sequence). This CDR3 contains 12 residues. The CDR3 sequence is CASSSARDTQYF. The CDR3 region has the DNA TGTGCCAGCAGCTCCGCCAGGGATACGCAGTATTTT. The full variable domain, its missing parts supplied by reference TRBV5-4 and TRBJ2-3, is ETGVTQSPTHLIKTRGQQVTLRCSSQSGHNTVSWYQQALGQGPQFIFQYYREEENGRGNFPPRFSGLQFPNYSSELNVNALELDDSALYLCASSSARDTQYFGPGTRLTVL.

This clonotype has a count of ten or more. The chain recombines TRBV30 with TRBJ1-3; D might be TRBD1 (5 bases). Germline V gene sequence: CDR1 GTSNPN, CDR2 SVGIG (reference sequence). CDR3 size: 12 residues. The ends were cut back, 5 bases at V and 4 bases at J, with 9 bases in the middle. CDR3 coding DNA: TGTGCCTGGCAGGGCGCCGGAAACACCATATATTTT. Translation: CAWQGAGNTIYF.

This clonotype was observed many times. The chain has TRBV12-3 or TRBV12-4 and TRBJ2-7; TRBD2 is a possible D gene (5 bases). V lost 5 bases and J lost 5, with 19 bases in between. The length of the CDR3 is 15 residues. This CDR3 reads CASSPSRRALHEQYF. DNA for the CDR3: TGTGCCAGCAGTCCCTCTCGGCGGGCCCTACACGAGCAGTACTTC.

The chain has TRBV7-9 and TRBJ1-2; TRBD1 aligns across 9 bases. With V trimmed by 4 bases and J by 9 bases, 9 bases remained unmatched. Germline V CDR1 and CDR2: SEHNR, FQNEAQ (reference sequence). The CDR3 runs to 14 residues. The CDR3 loop reads CASSYTGGQGSYTF. CDR3 nucleotides: TGTGCCAGCAGCTATACCGGGGGACAGGGCAGCTACACCTTC.

The chain joins TRBV27 to TRBJ2-1, with 11 bases lining up with TRBD1. With V trimmed by 0 bases and J by 6 bases, 10 bases remained unmatched. From germline, CDR1 is MNHEY and CDR2 SMNVEV (reference sequence). This CDR3 spans 18 amino acids. CDR3 sequence: CASSLSEWRTGGGNEQFF. CDR3 DNA: TGTGCCAGCAGTTTATCGGAATGGCGGACAGGGGGCGGCAATGAGCAGTTCTTC.

This clonotype occurred a few times. The genes are TRBV24-1 and TRBJ2-3, with D possibly being TRBD2 (5 bases). The V end was cut by 4 bases, the J end by 5 bases, with 6 bases between. Germline V lookup: CDR1 KGHDR, CDR2 SFDVKD. The CDR3 contains 12 residues. The CDR3 loop is CATSDGIDTQYF. CDR3 sequence (DNA): TGTGCCACCAGTGACGGGATAGATACGCAGTATTTT.

This clonotype was recorded at least ten times. The gene calls are TRBV6-1 and TRBJ2-5, with 10 bases matching TRBD2. After removal of 2 bases from V and 5 bases from J, the junction contained 5 bases not matched to a gene. CDR1 and CDR2 (germline): MNHNS, SASEGT. This CDR3 spans 15 amino acids. The CDR3 DNA reads as TGTGCCAGCAGTGAAAGCGGGGGGGCCGGGGAGACCCAGTACTTC. It is translated as CASSESGGAGETQYF.

There are many counts of this clonotype. The chain combines TRBV7-9 with TRBJ2-7; the match to TRBD1 covers 9 bases. The CDR3 runs 15 residues. Germline loops: CDR1 SEHNR, CDR2 FQNEAQ (reference sequence). The V segment lost 5 bases and the J segment 4 bases; nucleotides outside the gene matches: 9. The CDR3: CASSQYRGPDYEQYF. The DNA of the CDR3 is TGTGCCAGCAGCCAATACAGGGGGCCGGATTACGAGCAGTACTTC. The full variable domain, in which reference TRBV7-9 and TRBJ2-7 provide the parts outside the CDR3, is DTGVSQNPRHKITKRGQNVTFRCDPISEHNRLYWYRQTLGQGPEFLTYFQNEAQLEKSRLLSDRFSAERPKGSFSTLEIQRTEQGDSAMYLCASSQYRGPDYEQYFGPGTRLTVT.

There are many counts of this clonotype. The chain links TRBV6-1 to TRBJ2-5, with D maybe TRBD2 (6 bases). The CDR3 is made up of 14 amino acids. The V gene lost 0 bases and the J gene lost 7 bases, with 12 bases spanning the gap. Germline V gene lookup returns CDR1 MNHNS and CDR2 SASEGT. This CDR3 is CASSEAGTRGTQYF. The DNA for the CDR3 is TGTGCCAGCAGTGAAGCGGGGACGCGGGGGACCCAGTACTTC.

Many counts were recorded for this clonotype. The chain employs TRBV24-1 and TRBJ2-5; TRBD1 aligns across 7 bases. The germline CDR1 and CDR2 sequences are KGHDR and SFDVKD. The CDR3 totals 15 residues. V shed 0 bases and J 5 bases; nucleotides not matched to a gene: 5. The CDR3, as DNA: TGTGCCACCAGTGATTTGGGGCAGGGGGATGAGACCCAGTACTTC. It is translated as CATSDLGQGDETQYF.

Of note for this clonotype: A junction end diverges from the germline sequence, so it may reflect a read error. V usage is TRBV2 and J usage is TRBJ1-2; no firm D call. CDR3 size: 11 residues. CDR1 and CDR2 (germline): SNHLY, FYNNEI. CDR3 coding DNA: TGTGCCAGCAGTAATAACTATGGCTACGCCTTC. It specifies CASSNNYGYAF.

The chain is built from TRBV30 and TRBJ2-7, with TRBD2 matching over 9 bases. CDR3 length: 13 amino acids. Germline CDR1 reads GTSNPN; CDR2 reads SVGIG (reference sequence). With 1 base clipped from V and 4 bases from J, the junction kept 2 bases outside the gene matches. CDR3 nucleotide sequence: TGTGCCTGGAGTGAAAGCGGGAGGTACGAGCAGTACTTC. It translates to CAWSESGRYEQYF. The full variable domain, with the rest looked up from reference TRBV30 and TRBJ2-7, is SQTIHQWPATLVQPVGSPLSLECTVEGTSNPNLYWYRQAAGRGLQLLFYSVGIGQISSEVPQNLSASRPQDRQFILSSKKLLLSDSGFYLCAWSESGRYEQYFGPGTRLTVT.